A single sample gave rise to the 8 T cell receptor beta chains below, sequenced in a study of T cells in Graves' hyperthyroidism and ophthalmopathy. Amplified TCR beta CDR3 regions came from RNA transcripts. A set of HTBI primers served as the primers for a first-round RT-PCR of the TCR CDR3. TCRdb re-called the multiplex PCR reads with MiXCR, one entry per CDR3 protein. Counted here are about 720,000 distinct CDR3 sequences, 16% occurring once; the ten biggest clones make up roughly 8%. Sequenced material: blood. All receptors come from a man between 18 and 29 years old with Graves' hyperthyroidism.

This sequence joins TRBV27 and TRBJ1-2; 7 bases line up with TRBD1. The germline V gene encodes CDR1 MNHEY and CDR2 SMNVEV (reference sequence). This CDR3 spans 14 amino acids. V shed 6 bases, J shed 2 bases, and the junction held 6 bases outside the gene matches. The CDR3 nucleotides read TGTGCCAGCAGCCGGGACAGAAAGAACTATGGCTACACCTTC. It encodes CASSRDRKNYGYTF.

As to this clonotype: A read error may be the cause here, since a much bigger clone is one base away. No conserved phenylalanine or tryptophan ends this CDR3, so it is likely a read error. The J gene is TRBJ1-2, the V gene TRBV5-1, with D possibly matching TRBD1 (5 bases). The CDR3 consists of 14 residues. The V and J ends lost 4 bases and 4 bases respectively, with 14 bases between them. Germline CDR1 and CDR2: SGHRS and YFSETQ. CDR3: CASSQSGGTYGYTL. The DNA of the CDR3 is TGCGCCAGCAGCCAGAGTGGAGGGACCTATGGCTACACCCTC.

In its sample, this clonotype was seen many times. The genes are TRBV5-1 and TRBJ1-1; no clear D gene. CDR1 and CDR2 from the germline V gene are SGHRS and YFSETQ. The V end was cut by 0 bases, the J end by 4 bases, with 16 bases between. The length of the CDR3 is 16 residues. CDR3 protein: CASSLAPGIVGTEAFF. CDR3 DNA: TGCGCCAGCAGCTTGGCCCCGGGGATCGTCGGCACTGAAGCTTTCTTT. The whole variable domain, remainder taken from reference TRBV5-1 and TRBJ1-1, is KAGVTQTPRYLIKTRGQQVTLSCSPISGHRSVSWYQQTPGQGLQFLFEYFSETQRNKGNFPGRFSGRQFSNSRSEMNVSTLELGDSALYLCASSLAPGIVGTEAFFGQGTRLTVV.

The chain joins TRBV19 to TRBJ1-1, with D perhaps matching TRBD1 (5 bases). Germline V gene data show CDR1 as LNHDA and CDR2 as SQIVND (reference sequence). The CDR3 consists of 15 residues. Deletions cut 1 base from V and 6 bases from J, with 15 bases between. CDR3 in DNA: TGTGCCAGTAGTATAGCGGGCAGGGCAGGATCTGAAGCTTTCTTT. Encoded protein: CASSIAGRAGSEAFF.

This clonotype occurred many times. The rearrangement joins TRBV28 to TRBJ1-1; no definite D call. This CDR3 is built from 11 residues. The germline gives CDR1 MDHEN, CDR2 SYDVKM. V dropped 5 bases and J dropped 6 bases, with 7 bases sitting between them. The CDR3 DNA reads TGTGCCAGCAGTACGGTCGCTGAAGCTTTCTTT. This codes for CASSTVAEAFF. The complete variable domain, with remaining parts taken from reference TRBV28 and TRBJ1-1, reads DVKVTQSSRYLVKRTGEKVFLECVQDMDHENMFWYRQDPGLGLRLIYFSYDVKMKEKGDIPEGYSVSREKKERFSLILESASTNQTSMYLCASSTVAEAFFGQGTRLTVV.

V and J are TRBV2 and TRBJ2-7; 7 positions agree with TRBD2. In germline, CDR1 is SNHLY, CDR2 FYNNEI. V lost 6 bases and J lost 0; bases outside the gene matches: 14. The CDR3 spans 17 residues. For the CDR3, the DNA is TGTGCCAGCAGACTAAAGACTAGCCGGAAAAGCTCCTACGAGCAGTACTTC. This encodes CASRLKTSRKSSYEQYF.

The V call is TRBV7-2, the J call TRBJ1-5; 7 bases are shared with TRBD1. CDR1 and CDR2 from the germline V gene are SGHTA and FQGNSA. V trimming: 5 bases; J trimming: 0 bases; junction bases outside the gene matches: 4. This CDR3 is 15 amino acids long. For the CDR3, the DNA is TGTGCCAGCAGCGCCGGGACAGATAGCAATCAGCCCCAGCATTTT. Translating it yields CASSAGTDSNQPQHF.

The chain employs TRBV20-1 and TRBJ2-1; D may be TRBD2 (7 bases). Trimming pared 5 bases from V and 2 bases from J, leaving 19 bases between. This CDR3 has 16 amino acids. Per germline, CDR1 DFQATT and CDR2 SNEGSKA (reference sequence). Written as DNA, the CDR3 is TGCAGTGCTGGGAGAGGGGGGGCGTTACCCTACAATGAGCAGTTCTTC. This encodes CSAGRGGALPYNEQFF.